This TCR beta chain was identified in a study of neoadjuvant anti-PD-1 for oral cavity cancer (dated by TCRdb to 2020 to 2023). Some background on the complete study: Three to four biweekly doses of nivolumab at 3 mg/kg were mostly administered to patients before curative-intent surgical resection. A fourth nivolumab dose was given around day 43 to patients without progression, and definitive surgical resection was performed in those patients on days 50-56. Under RECIST 1.1, a patient counted as a responder if showing complete response, partial response or stable disease, and as a non-responder if showing progression. The parent correlative cohort had roughly 12 patients and a response rate of 33%. Here is what the overall study found, with its caveats: Higher pretreatment blood Treg/Th17 ratios correlated with higher pretreatment blood TCRbeta clonality and lower post-treatment tumor TCRbeta clonality. Only a few patients per response group were included in the TCR analyses, and larger cohorts for validation were called for by the authors. Within PBMCs, T cell clonality (Gini index) was significantly higher in non-responders than responders after neoadjuvant nivolumab.

Worth noting for this clone: Its recognized antigen is unknown. The sample holds no much larger clone one base away, and base qualities are not on file.

Reading the germline V gene (reference sequence) gives CDR1 GTSNPN and CDR2 SVGIG. Including the terminal cysteine and phenylalanine, the CDR3 comprises 14 residues. The sequence is cut down to CDR3 DNA, 42 bases in frame from base 1. The junction shows trimming of 3 bases on V and 4 bases on J, plus 15 bases between the germline ends. PBMC libraries used mostly about 450 ng of input genomic DNA for deep sequencing, with six replicates per sample. Following the manufacturer's instructions, the team built TCRbeta libraries using the immunoSEQ hsTCRbeta kit. The finished libraries were brought together in one pool at approximately 3 nM, which was then read using an Illumina NovaSeq 6000 S4 flow cell. Under the source paper's analysis protocol: The immunoSEQ Analyzer was used for raw data preprocessing and quality control. The analysis was limited to productive rearrangements, and each clonotype was defined by a unique CDR3 amino acid sequence. Repertoire clonality was estimated as the Gini-Simpson index, computed with the R package tcR. Student's t test was used to compare Gini indices, while Pearson correlation assessed associations with tumor size change. Here the immuneACCESS table is served through TCRdb, limited to in-frame sequences with V and J called. Missing clones are a known gap in these copies; in checked studies unresolved V genes cover under half, and the rest lacks a known reason. That table furnishes V, J and clone size, whereas the DNA furnished D and trimming. The sample yields around 81,000 clones; approximately 84% were counted once. Approximately 3.4% of the sample is held by the ten biggest clonotypes.

In light of the paper, this sample's time point label describes: before neoadjuvant nivolumab. Patients were newly diagnosed with stage II-IVA oral cavity squamous cell carcinoma and had received no prior systemic or radiation treatment. The cohort consisted of patients with HPV-negative, locally advanced oral cavity squamous cell carcinoma. Peripheral blood mononuclear cells were analyzed directly and were not maintained or expanded in culture. Samples were obtained from a longitudinal correlative study of a single-arm phase II trial of neoadjuvant nivolumab in oral cavity squamous cell carcinoma. Subject-matched pre- and post-treatment PBMCs and tumors from three responders and three non-responders were subjected to genomic DNA-based TCRbeta sequencing. Peripheral blood mononuclear cells were collected before nivolumab treatment and were collected again after treatment, at the time of surgery. Genomic DNA was isolated from PBMCs using the Maxwell RSC DNA from Cells kit.

This clonotype was obtained from a person aged 35-80 years with oral cavity squamous cell carcinoma. The chain is assembled from TRBV30 and TRBJ1-2; the D gene is perhaps TRBD1, on 5 matching bases. The material sequenced was PBMCs, taken before nivolumab (anti-PD-1) treatment. The CDR3 protein: CAWSGGPASYGYTF. DNA sequence: TGTGCCTGGAGCGGGGGTCCTGCGAGCTATGGCTACACCTTC.